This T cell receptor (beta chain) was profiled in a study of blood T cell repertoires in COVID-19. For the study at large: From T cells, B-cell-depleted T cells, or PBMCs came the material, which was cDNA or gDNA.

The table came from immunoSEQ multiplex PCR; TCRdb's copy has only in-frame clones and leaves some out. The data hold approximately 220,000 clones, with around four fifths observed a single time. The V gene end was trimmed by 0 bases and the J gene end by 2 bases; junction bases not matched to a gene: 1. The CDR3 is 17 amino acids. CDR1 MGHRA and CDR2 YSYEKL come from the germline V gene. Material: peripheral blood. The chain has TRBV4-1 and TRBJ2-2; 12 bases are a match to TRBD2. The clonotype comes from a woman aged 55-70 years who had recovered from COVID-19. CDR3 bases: TGCGCCAGCAGCCAAGAACTAGCGGGGGGAAACACCGGGGAGCTGTTTTTT. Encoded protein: CASSQELAGGNTGELFF.